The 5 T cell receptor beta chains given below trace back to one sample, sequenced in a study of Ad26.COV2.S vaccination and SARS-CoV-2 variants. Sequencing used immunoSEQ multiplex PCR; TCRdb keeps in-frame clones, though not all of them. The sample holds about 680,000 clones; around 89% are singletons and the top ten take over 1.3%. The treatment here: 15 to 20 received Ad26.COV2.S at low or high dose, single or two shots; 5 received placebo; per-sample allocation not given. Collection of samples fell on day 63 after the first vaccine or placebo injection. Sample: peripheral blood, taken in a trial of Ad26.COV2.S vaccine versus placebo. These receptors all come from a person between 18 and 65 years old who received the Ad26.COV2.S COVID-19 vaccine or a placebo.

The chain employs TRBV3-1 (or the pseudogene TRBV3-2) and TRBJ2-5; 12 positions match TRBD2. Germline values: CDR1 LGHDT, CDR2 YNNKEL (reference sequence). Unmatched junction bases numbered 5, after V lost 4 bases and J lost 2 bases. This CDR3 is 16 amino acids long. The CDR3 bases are TGTGCCAGCAGCCCCGAAGGACTAGCGGGACAAGAGACCCAGTACTTC. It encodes CASSPEGLAGQETQYF.

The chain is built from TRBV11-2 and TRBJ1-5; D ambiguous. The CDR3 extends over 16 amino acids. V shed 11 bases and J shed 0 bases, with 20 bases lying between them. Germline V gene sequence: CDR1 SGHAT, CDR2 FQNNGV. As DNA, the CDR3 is TGTGCCGGAAACCGGGTGGGCAGCTATAGCAATCAGCCCCAGCATTTT. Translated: CAGNRVGSYSNQPQHF.

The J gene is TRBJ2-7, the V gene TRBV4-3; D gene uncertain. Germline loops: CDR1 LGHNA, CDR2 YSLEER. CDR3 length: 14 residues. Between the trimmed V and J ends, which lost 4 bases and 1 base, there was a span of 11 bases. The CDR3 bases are TGCGCCAGCAGCCCCGAGGCTTTATCCTACGAGCAGTACTTC. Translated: CASSPEALSYEQYF.

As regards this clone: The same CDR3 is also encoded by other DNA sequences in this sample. CDR3 sequence: CSATGPGEQYF. The DNA of the CDR3 is TGCAGTGCTACGGGGCCTGGCGAGCAGTACTTC. The rearrangement links TRBV20-1 to TRBJ2-7; tentatively, D is TRBD1 or TRBD2 (5 bases each). The germline V and J ends were trimmed by 4 bases and 6 bases, with 10 bases remaining between them. Germline lookup yields CDR1 DFQATT and CDR2 SNEGSKA (reference sequence). The CDR3 is 11 amino acids.

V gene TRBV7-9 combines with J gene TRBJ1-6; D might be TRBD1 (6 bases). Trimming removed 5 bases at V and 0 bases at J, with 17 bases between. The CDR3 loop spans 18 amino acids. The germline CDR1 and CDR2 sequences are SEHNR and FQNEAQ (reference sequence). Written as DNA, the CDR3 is TGTGCCAGCAGCGACCTCAACAGGGAAGGCTCCTATAATTCACCCCTCCACTTT. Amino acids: CASSDLNREGSYNSPLHF. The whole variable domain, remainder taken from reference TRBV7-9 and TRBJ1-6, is DTGVSQNPRHKITKRGQNVTFRCDPISEHNRLYWYRQTLGQGPEFLTYFQNEAQLEKSRLLSDRFSAERPKGSFSTLEIQRTEQGDSAMYLCASSDLNREGSYNSPLHFGNGTRLTVT.